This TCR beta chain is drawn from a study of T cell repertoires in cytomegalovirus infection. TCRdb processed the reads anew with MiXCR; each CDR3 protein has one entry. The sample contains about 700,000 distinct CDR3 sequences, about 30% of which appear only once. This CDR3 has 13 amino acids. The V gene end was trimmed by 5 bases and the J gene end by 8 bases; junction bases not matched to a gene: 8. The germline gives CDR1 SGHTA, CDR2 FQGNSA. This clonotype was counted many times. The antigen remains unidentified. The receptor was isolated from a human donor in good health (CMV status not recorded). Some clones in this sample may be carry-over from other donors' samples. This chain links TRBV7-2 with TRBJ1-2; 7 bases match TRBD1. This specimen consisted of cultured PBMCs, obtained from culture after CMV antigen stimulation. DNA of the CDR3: TGTGCCAGCAGCCTCAGGGGGACTAGGGGCTACACCTTC. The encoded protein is CASSLRGTRGYTF.